These 11 T cell receptor beta chains were sequenced from one sample in a study of cytomegalovirus exposure and HLA in healthy donors. Here immunoSEQ multiplex PCR was the method, and the copy in TCRdb shows in-frame clones only, minus some. The sample records some 110,000 clones, more than 70% being singletons. Sequencing was done on a sample of PBMCs. The receptor set was obtained from a man aged 18 to 35 in good health and CMV-seronegative.

This chain links TRBV6-1 with TRBJ1-4; D is unclear. The CDR3 length is 14 residues. Per the germline V gene, CDR1 is MNHNS and CDR2 is SASEGT. Trimming removed 1 base at V and 5 bases at J, with 8 bases between. The CDR3 reads CASSEGSGNEKLFF. Written as DNA, the CDR3 is TGTGCCAGCAGTGAAGGTTCGGGGAATGAAAAACTGTTTTTT.

There are many counts of this clone. The chain employs TRBV4-2 and TRBJ1-6; maybe TRBD1 (6 bases). CDR1 and CDR2 from the germline V gene are LGHNA and YNFKEQ. V was shortened by 1 base and J by 5 bases, with 6 bases between the two germline ends. The CDR3 consists of 14 residues. The CDR3 spells CASSQAGDNSPLHF. CDR3 coding DNA: TGTGCCAGCAGCCAAGCAGGGGATAATTCACCCCTCCACTTT.

This chain links TRBV19 with TRBJ2-1; 10 bases fit TRBD1. The CDR3 runs to 17 residues. Per germline, CDR1 LNHDA and CDR2 SQIVND (reference sequence). The V segment lost 6 bases and the J segment 5 bases; nucleotides outside the gene matches: 13. The CDR3 sequence: CASRQRPGQGVHNEQFF. In nucleotides, the CDR3 is TGTGCCAGTAGACAGAGGCCAGGACAGGGGGTTCACAATGAGCAGTTCTTC.

This chain joins TRBV9 and TRBJ2-1; TRBD2 aligns across 7 bases. Per germline, CDR1 SGDLS and CDR2 YYNGEE. V dropped 0 bases and J dropped 8; count of bases not matched to a gene: 8. The CDR3 is 15 amino acids. CDR3 DNA sequence: TGTGCCAGCAGCGTAGGACTAGCAACTGACGATGAGCAGTTCTTC. Translating it yields CASSVGLATDDEQFF. The full variable domain, its missing parts supplied by reference TRBV9 and TRBJ2-1, is DSGVTQTPKHLITATGQRVTLRCSPRSGDLSVYWYQQSLDQGLQFLIQYYNGEERAKGNILERFSAQQFPDLHSELNLSSLELGDSALYFCASSVGLATDDEQFFGPGTRLTVL.

This clone has a single count. V and J are TRBV25-1 and TRBJ1-5; TRBD1 matches 8 bases. The germline V gene encodes CDR1 MGHDK and CDR2 SYGVNS. The CDR3 covers 15 residues. Losses at the gene ends were 1 base for V and 16 bases for J; bases not matched to a gene: 15. This CDR3 is CASSESGTGGWGLHF. The CDR3 DNA follows: TGTGCCAGCAGTGAATCCGGGACAGGTGGTTGGGGCCTCCATTTT.

The CDR3 is CASSGGGFNTEAFF. The CDR3 DNA is TGTGCCAGTAGTGGGGGGGGCTTTAACACTGAAGCTTTCTTT. This rearrangement joins TRBV19 to TRBJ1-1; a possible D gene is TRBD1 (6 bases). V lost 5 bases, J lost 2 bases, and 12 bases lay in between. The V gene's germline CDR1 is LNHDA and CDR2 SQIVND (reference sequence). CDR3 length: 14 residues.

The chain combines TRBV19 with TRBJ1-1; no firm D call. CDR3 size: 14 residues. Germline V gives CDR1 LNHDA, CDR2 SQIVND (reference sequence). V was clipped by 2 bases and J by 1 base, with 8 bases between them. The CDR3 DNA reads TGTGCCAGTAGTATACAACAGAGGAACACTGAAGCTTTCTTT. It encodes CASSIQQRNTEAFF.

This rearrangement joins TRBV5-6 to TRBJ2-3; the match to TRBD2 covers 8 bases. This CDR3 spans 18 amino acids. Germline values: CDR1 SGHDT, CDR2 YYEEEE. V dropped 0 bases and J dropped 2; count of bases not matched to a gene: 11. The CDR3 region is CASSLGAGSGASTDTQYF. CDR3 coding DNA: TGTGCCAGCAGCTTGGGGGCCGGTAGCGGGGCATCCACAGATACGCAGTATTTT.

This clone occurred once. The genes are TRBV6-6 and TRBJ2-7; TRBD2 agrees at 7 bases. The trim removed 2 bases at V and 0 bases at J, leaving 7 bases unmatched. This CDR3 is 16 amino acids long. Germline V gene lookup returns CDR1 MNHNY and CDR2 SVGAGI (reference sequence). DNA of the CDR3: TGTGCCAGCAGTTACCATCCTAGCGGACTCTCCTACGAGCAGTACTTC. Translating gives CASSYHPSGLSYEQYF.

The V and J genes are TRBV6-5 and TRBJ2-3; 8 bases match TRBD1. The germline V gene has CDR1 MNHEY and CDR2 SVGAGI. This CDR3 has 14 amino acids. Trimming cost V 4 bases and J 6 bases; bases outside gene matches: 6. Here the CDR3 DNA reads TGTGCCAGCAGTTTGGACAGGGCAGCGGATACGCAGTATTTT. The encoded protein is CASSLDRAADTQYF.

The genes are TRBV13 and TRBJ1-1, with D perhaps matching TRBD1 (5 bases). CDR1 PRHDT and CDR2 FYEKMQ come from the germline V gene (reference sequence). V lost 5 bases and J 3 bases, leaving 10 bases between the germline ends. The CDR3 is 13 residues long. This chain's CDR3 is CASSRGGDTEAFF. For the CDR3, the DNA is TGTGCCAGCAGCCGGGGAGGGGACACTGAAGCTTTCTTT.